This T cell receptor beta chain was sequenced in a study of regulatory T cells in long-lasting Graves disease. Time point denoted: newly diagnosed GD, antithyroid drugs for less than 3 months. Making the TCR library involved RNA that had been extracted from PBMCs. Both iRepertoire HTBI primers and Arm-PCR of CDR3 regions were used to build the TCR beta libraries. TCRdb re-derived calls from the multiplex PCR reads in MiXCR, one entry per CDR3 protein. This sample has 500,000 or so distinct CDR3 sequences, with around 15% found just once. This clonotype was seen many times. This sample was also put to use in a study of T cells in Graves' hyperthyroidism and ophthalmopathy. This second study notes: A patient was excluded if there was uncontrolled infection, other autoimmune disease, pregnancy or lactation. Most expanded thyroid clonotypes above 0.001 recurred in blood.

The sample in question was peripheral blood mononuclear cells (PBMCs), obtained at new diagnosis, from a patient treated with antithyroid drugs. The TCR comes from a man between 35 and 55 years old with Graves disease.

CDR3 in amino acids: CSARRAGPEQYF. The CDR3 bases are TGCAGTGCTAGAAGGGCAGGGCCCGAGCAGTACTTC. The chain joins TRBV20-1 to TRBJ2-7; a weak D match, TRBD1 (5 bases). Trimming removed 2 bases from V and 6 bases from J, with 11 bases in between. Germline assignment: CDR1 DFQATT and CDR2 SNEGSKA (reference sequence). The CDR3 covers 12 residues.